The clone carrying this T cell receptor beta chain occurred many times. Its antigen is undetermined. Time point meaning: sample taken at primary tumor resection. Tumor, nontumor lung or frozen PBMC supplied whole RNA, sequenced without sorting. The donor group consisted of under 90 patients who had untreated, early-stage non-small cell lung cancer. The sample is drawn from a study of spatial heterogeneity in lung cancer. On the study more broadly: On average, each unique TCR and UMI combination appeared more than ten times in raw reads. Whole-study results and caveats: Whereas they appeared in blood less at follow-up, ubiquitous expanded tumor TCRs appeared there more at resection.

Germline V CDR1 and CDR2: LGHDT, YNNKEL (reference sequence). The CDR3 has 14 amino acids. V shed 1 base and J shed 0 bases, with 6 bases lying between them. The presence of a unique molecular identifier marked each TCR cDNA molecule. TCRdb recomputed calls from the 5' RACE reads with MiXCR, one row per CDR3 protein. The sample lists 12,000 to 15,000 distinct CDR3 sequences, 11% seen once, with under 40% in the top ten. This receptor was obtained from a female donor with early-stage non-small cell lung cancer. The specimen comprised PBMCs, sampled at surgery. V usage is TRBV3-1 and J usage is TRBJ1-1, with D uncertain. The CDR3 loop reads CASSQATLNTEAFF. The CDR3 DNA is TGTGCCAGCAGCCAAGCCACGCTGAACACTGAAGCTTTCTTT. The full variable domain, its missing parts supplied by reference TRBV3-1 and TRBJ1-1, is DTAVSQTPKYLVTQMGNDKSIKCEQNLGHDTMYWYKQDSKKFLKIMFSYNNKELIINETVPNRFSPKSPDKAHLNLHINSLELGDSAVYFCASSQATLNTEAFFGQGTRLTVV.